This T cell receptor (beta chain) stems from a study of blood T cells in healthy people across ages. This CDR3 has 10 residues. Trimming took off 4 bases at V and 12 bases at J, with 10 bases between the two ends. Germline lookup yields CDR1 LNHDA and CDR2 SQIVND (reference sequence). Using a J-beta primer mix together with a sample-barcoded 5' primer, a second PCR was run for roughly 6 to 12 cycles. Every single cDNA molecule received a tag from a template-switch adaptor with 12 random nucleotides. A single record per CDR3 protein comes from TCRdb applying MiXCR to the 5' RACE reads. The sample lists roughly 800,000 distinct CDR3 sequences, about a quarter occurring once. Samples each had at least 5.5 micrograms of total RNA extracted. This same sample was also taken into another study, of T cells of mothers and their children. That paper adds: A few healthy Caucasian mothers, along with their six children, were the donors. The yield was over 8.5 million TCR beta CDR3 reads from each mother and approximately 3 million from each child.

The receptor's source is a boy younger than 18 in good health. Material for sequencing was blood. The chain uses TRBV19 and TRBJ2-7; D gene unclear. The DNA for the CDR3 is TGTGCCAGTAGTAGCAAAAAGGGGTACTTC. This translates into CASSSKKGYF.